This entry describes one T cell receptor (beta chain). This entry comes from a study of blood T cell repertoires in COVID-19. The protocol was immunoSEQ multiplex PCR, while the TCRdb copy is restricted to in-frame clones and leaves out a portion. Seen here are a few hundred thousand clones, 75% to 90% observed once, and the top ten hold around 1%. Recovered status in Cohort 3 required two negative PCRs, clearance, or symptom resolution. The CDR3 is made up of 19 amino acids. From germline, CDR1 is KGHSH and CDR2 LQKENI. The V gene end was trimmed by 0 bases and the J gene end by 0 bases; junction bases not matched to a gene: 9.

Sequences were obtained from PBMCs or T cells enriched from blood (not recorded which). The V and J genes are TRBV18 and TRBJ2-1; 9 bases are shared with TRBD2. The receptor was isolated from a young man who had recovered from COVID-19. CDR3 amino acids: CASSPPERGRGSSYNEQFF. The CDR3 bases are TGTGCCAGCTCACCACCGGAGCGCGGGAGGGGCAGCTCCTACAATGAGCAGTTCTTC.